What follows are 31 T cell receptor beta chains derived from one specimen sequenced in a study of lymphopenia after photon versus proton radiotherapy (dated by TCRdb to the late 2010s). The receptor library was made with the immunoSEQ multiplex PCR assay. Held by TCRdb, this immuneACCESS table contains in-frame sequences only and omits some clones. Under half of the omission traces to an unresolved V gene where checked; the cause of the rest is unknown. The sample table records some 30,000 clones; nearly 95% of these occur just once. The top ten clones comprise roughly 0.71% of the sample. The sequencing here drew on peripheral blood, taken from a patient treated with photon-based radiotherapy. The receptors originated from a woman aged 45-65 years with cholangiocarcinoma.

The chain couples TRBV18 to TRBJ2-7; 7 nucleotides align to TRBD1. The trim removed 2 bases at V and 3 bases at J, leaving 4 bases unmatched. Germline assignment: CDR1 KGHSH and CDR2 LQKENI. CDR3 length: 14 residues. CDR3: CASSPMTGSYEQYF. The DNA for the CDR3 is TGTGCCAGCTCACCAATGACAGGGAGCTACGAGCAGTACTTC.

The V call is TRBV6-1, the J call TRBJ1-1; the D is unclear. Germline-derived CDR1 and CDR2 are MNHNS and SASEGT. CDR3 size: 14 residues. Trimming removed 0 bases from V and 6 bases from J, with 11 bases in between. The CDR3 region has the DNA TGTGCCAGCAGTGAAGCGTATGGGTTTGCTGAAGCTTTCTTT. Translation: CASSEAYGFAEAFF.

The CDR3 DNA is TGTGCCAGCAGCTGGGGACAGGGTCTGTTTAACGAGCAGTACTTC. Translation: CASSWGQGLFNEQYF. The chain couples TRBV7-2 to TRBJ2-7; 9 nucleotides line up with TRBD1. Losses at the gene ends were 4 bases for V and 5 bases for J; bases not matched to a gene: 9. The CDR3 covers 15 residues. Germline V gene data show CDR1 as SGHTA and CDR2 as FQGNSA.

The chain is built from TRBV18 and TRBJ1-1; D gene unclear. CDR1 is KGHSH, CDR2 LQKENI, per germline. The CDR3 is 13 amino acids. Trimming cost V 3 bases and J 3 bases, with 8 bases left between them. CDR3 sequence: CASSPSTDTEAFF. The CDR3 DNA is TGTGCCAGCTCACCTTCAACCGACACTGAAGCTTTCTTT.

In its sample, this clone was seen once. The chain joins TRBV7-2 to TRBJ1-1, with D possibly TRBD1 on 5 matching bases. Germline assignment: CDR1 SGHTA and CDR2 FQGNSA. Trimming left V 4 bases short and J 1 base short, with 19 bases between. The CDR3 loop spans 17 amino acids. The CDR3 loop is CASSSGDSGYPNTEAFF. The CDR3 DNA follows: TGTGCCAGCAGCTCTGGAGACTCAGGGTACCCGAACACTGAAGCTTTCTTT. The whole variable domain, filled in from reference TRBV7-2 and TRBJ1-1, reads GAGVSQSPSNKVTEKGKDVELRCDPISGHTALYWYRQSLGQGLEFLIYFQGNSAPDKSGLPSDRFSAERTGGSVSTLTIQRTQQEDSAVYLCASSSGDSGYPNTEAFFGQGTRLTVV.

This chain connects TRBV5-1 to TRBJ1-2; 10 bases fit TRBD1. The CDR3 loop spans 15 amino acids. CDR1 is SGHRS, CDR2 YFSETQ, per germline. V trimming: 3 bases; J trimming: 6 bases; junction bases outside the gene matches: 8. CDR3 nucleotide sequence: TGCGCCAGCAGCTCCGACCCGACAGGGGGCGATGGCTACACCTTC. It encodes CASSSDPTGGDGYTF.

Only a few counts were recorded for this clone. This chain connects TRBV11-2 to TRBJ1-2; D may be TRBD1 (5 bases). Trimming took off 2 bases at V and 2 bases at J, with 12 bases between the two ends. The CDR3 consists of 15 residues. Germline CDR1 is SGHAT and CDR2 is FQNNGV. The CDR3 loop reads CASSLLAGWNYGYTF. CDR3 sequence (DNA): TGTGCCAGCAGCTTATTGGCAGGGTGGAACTATGGCTACACCTTC.

The chain combines TRBV10-3 with TRBJ1-2, with 7 nucleotides matching TRBD1. Germline CDR1 is ENHRY and CDR2 is SYGVKD. This CDR3 is 14 amino acids long. Trimming cost V 4 bases and J 5 bases; bases outside gene matches: 7. The CDR3 region has the DNA TGTGCCATCAGTGCTGGGGACAGCCCTTATGGCTACACCTTC. Its protein is CAISAGDSPYGYTF.

The genes are TRBV18 and TRBJ1-2, with D perhaps TRBD1 (6 bases). Trimming left V 0 bases short and J 4 bases short, with 9 bases between. Germline assignment: CDR1 KGHSH and CDR2 LQKENI. The CDR3 length is 14 residues. CDR3 residues: CASSPPDRSYGYTF. In DNA, the CDR3 is TGTGCCAGCTCACCACCCGACAGGAGCTATGGCTACACCTTC.

J is TRBJ1-2 and V is TRBV5-1; 8 bases line up with TRBD1. CDR1 is SGHRS and CDR2 is YFSETQ in the germline V gene. The CDR3 runs 15 residues. J gave up 3 bases and V 4 bases, and 8 bases lay outside the gene matches. This CDR3 is CASSPDRVWDYGYTF. The CDR3 region has the DNA TGCGCCAGCAGCCCGGACAGGGTATGGGACTATGGCTACACCTTC.

This clone was observed a single time. Here the CDR3 omits its conserved ending phenylalanine or tryptophan, so a read error is the likely source. The J gene is TRBJ2-7, the V gene TRBV29-1, with D perhaps TRBD1 (6 bases). This CDR3 has 13 amino acids. Trimming shortened V by 6 bases and J by 2 bases, and 14 bases separated the two germline ends. Germline values: CDR1 SQVTM, CDR2 ANQGSEA. The CDR3 coding sequence is TGCAGCGTGACTGGGACACTAACCTACGAGCAGTACCTC. Translating gives CSVTGTLTYEQYL.

The genes are TRBV5-1 and TRBJ2-1; the D gene could be TRBD1 or TRBD2 (5 bases each). V gave up 0 bases and J gave up 7 bases, with 17 bases separating them. The length of the CDR3 is 16 residues. The germline CDR1 and CDR2 sequences are SGHRS and YFSETQ. CDR3 nucleotides: TGCGCCAGCAGCTTGGGGGTCCGGGGCAGATTTAATGAGCAGTTCTTC. This encodes CASSLGVRGRFNEQFF.

The V call is TRBV4-1, the J call TRBJ1-2; 8 bases match TRBD1. The CDR3 sequence is 18 residues long. Germline values: CDR1 MGHRA, CDR2 YSYEKL. J was trimmed by 7 bases and V by 0 bases; bases with no gene match: 16. This chain's CDR3 is CASSQDPKLLQGVRGYTF. The CDR3 coding sequence is TGCGCCAGCAGCCAAGATCCGAAACTACTACAGGGGGTTCGTGGCTACACCTTC.

This rearrangement joins TRBV4-3 to TRBJ1-1; D not resolved. The ends were cut back, 1 base at V and 1 base at J, with 7 bases in the middle. This CDR3 is 14 amino acids long. Germline-derived CDR1 and CDR2 are LGHNA and YSLEER. The CDR3 coding sequence is TGCGCCAGCAGCCAAGGCGGGAGGAACACTGAAGCTTTCTTT. Its protein is CASSQGGRNTEAFF.

Remarks on this clone: Other DNA sequences in this sample translate to the same CDR3. The chain recombines TRBV7-9 with TRBJ2-3, with 10 bases lining up with TRBD2. The CDR3 is made up of 15 amino acids. Per germline, CDR1 SEHNR and CDR2 FQNEAQ (reference sequence). V lost 6 bases, J lost 0 bases, and 3 bases stayed unmatched. The CDR3 region has the DNA TGTGCCAGCAGGAAACTAGCGGGGAGCACAGATACGCAGTATTTT. It yields the protein CASRKLAGSTDTQYF.

The V call is TRBV29-1, the J call TRBJ1-1; TRBD1 aligns across 10 bases. This CDR3 is 17 amino acids long. After removal of 3 bases from V and 0 bases from J, the junction contained 10 bases not matched to a gene. The germline V gene encodes CDR1 SQVTM and CDR2 ANQGSEA. The CDR3 DNA reads TGCAGCGTTGAGGACAGGGGGATAAGTCACATGAACACTGAAGCTTTCTTT. Amino acids: CSVEDRGISHMNTEAFF.

The chain uses TRBV7-2 and TRBJ1-1; 7 nucleotides line up with TRBD1. The CDR3 contains 16 residues. Germline-derived CDR1 and CDR2 are SGHTA and FQGNSA. The trim removed 7 bases at V and 0 bases at J, leaving 11 bases unmatched. The CDR3 DNA reads as TGTGCCAGCAACTCGGGTGGAGGGGGCATGAACACTGAAGCTTTCTTT. Encoded protein: CASNSGGGGMNTEAFF.

The V gene is TRBV19, the J gene TRBJ2-1, with 7 bases matching TRBD1. Germline loops: CDR1 LNHDA, CDR2 SQIVND (reference sequence). The J segment lost 0 bases and the V segment lost 5 bases, leaving 7 bases of the junction unmatched. The CDR3 runs to 16 residues. CDR3: CASSPPGQSSYNEQFF. DNA of the CDR3: TGTGCCAGTAGTCCCCCGGGACAGAGCTCCTACAATGAGCAGTTCTTC.

V and J are TRBV6-5 and TRBJ1-2; D possibly corresponds to TRBD1 (5 bases). The CDR3 contains 15 residues. The germline CDR1 and CDR2 sequences are MNHEY and SVGAGI. Trimming stripped 4 bases from V and 4 bases from J, with 16 bases between. The CDR3 DNA reads TGTGCCAGCAGTTCCCCCACAATGGGGACCTATGGCTACACCTTC. It yields the protein CASSSPTMGTYGYTF.

V is TRBV18 and J is TRBJ2-7; 10 bases are shared with TRBD1. Germline CDR1 and CDR2: KGHSH and LQKENI. This CDR3 comprises 15 residues. V gave up 3 bases and J gave up 6 bases; unmatched junction bases: 8. This chain's CDR3 is CASSPAGTGAGEQYF. The CDR3 DNA reads TGTGCCAGCTCACCCGCCGGGACAGGGGCCGGCGAGCAGTACTTC.

The CDR3, as DNA: TGCAGCGTCCCCCGGCCCCGGGTGGAGGGCTACACCTTC. It specifies CSVPRPRVEGYTF. The chain uses TRBV29-1 and TRBJ1-2; D is undetermined. V lost 6 bases to trimming and J lost 8 bases, with 19 bases between them. Germline assignment: CDR1 SQVTM and CDR2 ANQGSEA. The CDR3 loop spans 13 amino acids.

V gene TRBV13 combines with J gene TRBJ2-1, with D perhaps TRBD1 (6 bases). V was cut by 8 bases and J by 7 bases, with 15 bases left in between. The CDR3 is 13 amino acids. Germline CDR1 reads PRHDT; CDR2 reads FYEKMQ (reference sequence). CDR3 DNA sequence: TGTGCCAGCTTCTTACAGGGTTATAATGAGCAGTTCTTC. Protein product: CASFLQGYNEQFF.

The chain has TRBV7-9 and TRBJ2-2, with D perhaps matching TRBD1 (5 bases). This CDR3 has 13 residues. Germline V gene lookup returns CDR1 SEHNR and CDR2 FQNEAQ (reference sequence). With 4 bases removed from V and 3 bases from J, the gap between germline ends came to 6 bases. The CDR3: CASSWTYTGELFF. In DNA, the CDR3 is TGTGCCAGCAGCTGGACATACACCGGGGAGCTGTTTTTT.

The chain joins TRBV6-1 to TRBJ2-1; 7 nucleotides line up with TRBD1. Germline V gives CDR1 MNHNS, CDR2 SASEGT. The CDR3 sequence is 17 residues long. V shed 1 base and J 1 base; nucleotides not matched to a gene: 7. CDR3 residues: CASSEDIGTASYNEQFF. In DNA, the CDR3 is TGTGCCAGCAGTGAAGACATCGGGACAGCGTCCTACAATGAGCAGTTCTTC.

The chain carries TRBV28 and TRBJ1-5, with D maybe TRBD1 (6 bases). The CDR3 length is 12 residues. V shed 6 bases and J shed 9 bases, with 12 bases lying between them. CDR1 is MDHEN and CDR2 is SYDVKM in the germline V gene. This chain's CDR3 is CASRQGFRPQHF. The CDR3 nucleotides read TGTGCCAGCAGGCAGGGGTTCAGGCCCCAGCATTTT. Drawing the rest from reference TRBV28 and TRBJ1-5, the complete variable domain is DVKVTQSSRYLVKRTGEKVFLECVQDMDHENMFWYRQDPGLGLRLIYFSYDVKMKEKGDIPEGYSVSREKKERFSLILESASTNQTSMYLCASRQGFRPQHFGDGTRLSIL.

As DNA, the CDR3 is TGCGCCAGCAGCTTGGGTGCGTCTAGCACAGATACGCAGTATTTT. Protein product: CASSLGASSTDTQYF. The rearrangement joins TRBV5-1 to TRBJ2-3, with no clear D. Germline CDR1 SGHRS, CDR2 YFSETQ. This CDR3 is 15 amino acids long. V lost 0 bases to trimming and J lost 0 bases, with 8 bases between them.

The chain combines TRBV10-3 with TRBJ1-4; no reliable D call. V gave up 0 bases and J gave up 5 bases, with 13 bases separating them. Looked up from germline, CDR1 is ENHRY and CDR2 is SYGVKD. CDR3 length: 16 residues. This chain's CDR3 is CAISESKSRWNEKLFF. The CDR3 bases are TGTGCCATCAGTGAGTCGAAATCCAGGTGGAATGAAAAACTGTTTTTT.

The rearrangement joins TRBV4-3 to TRBJ1-3; no firm D call. Germline V gene sequence: CDR1 LGHNA, CDR2 YSLEER. V was shortened by 0 bases and J by 4 bases, with 10 bases between the two germline ends. The CDR3 runs to 15 residues. The CDR3 sequence is CASSQDGGSGNTIYF. DNA of the CDR3: TGCGCCAGCAGCCAAGATGGAGGGTCCGGAAACACCATATATTTT.

The chain combines TRBV6-5 with TRBJ1-2, with D possibly matching TRBD1 (5 bases). Germline values: CDR1 MNHEY, CDR2 SVGAGI. The V and J ends lost 6 bases and 8 bases respectively, with 19 bases between them. The CDR3 extends over 14 amino acids. The CDR3 DNA reads TGTGCCAGCAGCCCCACTGGACATTCTTTAGGCTACACCTTC. Protein: CASSPTGHSLGYTF.

This chain uses TRBV27 with TRBJ1-2, with D perhaps TRBD1 (6 bases). This CDR3 comprises 14 residues. V was cut by 3 bases and J by 7 bases, with 15 bases left in between. Germline CDR1 and CDR2: MNHEY and SMNVEV (reference sequence). The CDR3: CASSFSDRMGGYTF. The DNA for the CDR3 is TGTGCCAGCAGTTTCTCTGACAGGATGGGTGGCTACACCTTC.

The chain has TRBV7-2 and TRBJ1-3; maybe TRBD1 (5 bases). Germline V lookup: CDR1 SGHTA, CDR2 FQGNSA. The V and J ends lost 6 bases and 1 base respectively, with 7 bases between them. CDR3 size: 13 residues. CDR3 nucleotide sequence: TGTGCCAGCAGTTCAGGGTCTGGAAACACCATATATTTT. Translated: CASSSGSGNTIYF.